The clone carrying this T cell receptor (beta chain) was recorded a few times. What it recognizes is unknown. As it was prepared, the TCRbeta library received unique molecular identifiers. TCRdb independently ran MiXCR on the PCR reads; one entry per CDR3 protein. The sample lists under 250,000 distinct CDR3 sequences; 20% to 30% were seen once. These data are taken from a study of T-cell reconstitution after alpha-beta-depleted transplantation in children. Points from the study as a whole: High day-60 TCRbeta diversity in some patients came from surviving recipient T cells and thymic progenitors. Once a year had passed after transplant, T-cell counts and diversity came mostly from newly produced T cells.

CDR1 is ENHRY and CDR2 is SYGVKD in the germline V gene. V lost 6 bases and J 8 bases, leaving 14 bases between the germline ends. The CDR3 is made up of 13 amino acids. The receptor was isolated from a female patient between 2 and 15 years old who had a stem cell transplant for congenital amegakaryocytic thrombocytopenia, so the T cells may come from the graft donor. J is TRBJ2-1 and V is TRBV10-3; D uncertain. The specimen comprised PBMCs, mostly from graft donor cells, sampled 360 days after TCRalphabeta/CD19-depleted stem cell transplant. The CDR3 loop is CAISRDSDDEQFF. CDR3 nucleotides: TGTGCCATCAGCCGCGACTCCGACGATGAGCAGTTCTTC.